The sequence of this TCR beta chain was determined in a study of human T cells and chemical hapten exposure. In its sample, this clonotype was seen many times. The antigen is not known. Trimming took off 8 bases at V and 1 base at J, with 20 bases between the two ends. The CDR3 length is 15 residues. Germline V gives CDR1 GTSNPN, CDR2 SVGIG (reference sequence). From the RACE reads, TCRdb called clonotypes with MiXCR, one entry per CDR3 protein. Among some 380,000 distinct CDR3 sequences listed, 4.8% were seen once. Study conclusions and caveats: In comparison with controls, expanded TCRs gave rise to a significantly larger number of large CDR3 similarity clusters.

Described time point: patch test 1, 2 weeks after DPC sensitization. The treatment here: therapeutic diphenylcyclopropenone sensitization with weekly scalp DPC. The chain combines TRBV30 with TRBJ1-1; possible D gene TRBD1, 6 bases. Specimen: whole blood, collected in connection with sensitization to the hapten diphenylcyclopropenone (DPC). The TCR was taken from a woman aged 50 to 60 with alopecia areata. Some clones in this sample may be carry-over from other donors' samples. The CDR3 loop is CARGDTSRGNTEAFF. CDR3 in DNA: TGTGCCCGTGGGGACACCTCAAGGGGGAACACTGAAGCTTTCTTT.